This paragraph covers one TCR beta chain sequence. The sample comes from a study of neurological immune-mediated disorders. V dropped 6 bases and J dropped 3 bases, with 20 bases sitting between them. CDR3 length: 16 residues. Germline V gives CDR1 DFQATT, CDR2 SNEGSKA (reference sequence). The cells used in sorted libraries, CD4+ or CD8+ T cells, numbered more than 850,000. TCRdb recomputed calls from the 5' RACE reads with MiXCR, one row per CDR3 protein. The table has 45,000 or so distinct CDR3 sequences, under 6.5% seen once. This TCR was recovered from a woman between 40 and 55 years old in good health. The gene calls are TRBV20-1 and TRBJ2-2; a weak D match, TRBD2 (7 bases). The specimen was CD4+ T cells from blood. In DNA form, the CDR3 reads TGCAGTGCCTCCTCAATGAGGGGGAGGGACACCGGGGAGCTGTTTTTT. Its protein product is CSASSMRGRDTGELFF.